The 30 T cell receptor beta chains given below trace back to one sample, sequenced in a study of neoadjuvant anti-PD-1 for oral cavity cancer. TCRdb's table, derived via immunoSEQ multiplex PCR, lists solely in-frame clones and lacks some. The sample consists of about 14,000 clones, around 70% of them appearing once. The sequenced sample was PBMCs, obtained before nivolumab (anti-PD-1) treatment. All receptors come from a person aged 40 to 85 with oral cavity squamous cell carcinoma.

This sequence joins TRBV7-6 and TRBJ2-1; TRBD2 matches at 11 bases. This CDR3 region has 16 residues. V shed 1 base, J shed 7 bases, and the junction held 6 bases outside the gene matches. Per the germline V gene, CDR1 is SGHVS and CDR2 is FNYEAQ. The CDR3 bases are TGTGCCAGCAGCTTAGAAATAGCGGGAGGGCCTAATGAGCAGTTCTTC. This gives the protein CASSLEIAGGPNEQFF.

This chain connects TRBV2 to TRBJ1-2; the D gene is possibly TRBD1 (6 bases). The germline CDR1 and CDR2 sequences are SNHLY and FYNNEI. CDR3 length: 16 amino acids. Trimming cost V 3 bases and J 6 bases, with 20 bases left between them. Here the CDR3 reads CASSDQGNLSVDGYTF. As DNA, the CDR3 is TGTGCCAGCAGTGACCAGGGGAACCTAAGCGTCGATGGCTACACCTTC.

This clone was counted a few times. The chain carries TRBV5-1 and TRBJ1-1; D gene uncertain. The germline CDR1 and CDR2 sequences are SGHRS and YFSETQ. The CDR3 sequence is 15 residues long. Trimming took 1 base from V and 0 from J, leaving 10 bases between them. For the CDR3, the DNA is TGCGCCAGCAGCTTGCGACCGGCGATGAACACTGAAGCTTTCTTT. It translates to CASSLRPAMNTEAFF.

The rearrangement uses TRBV2 and TRBJ1-3; the D gene is possibly TRBD1 (6 bases). Trimming took 4 bases from V and 3 from J, leaving 13 bases between them. This CDR3 comprises 15 residues. Per the germline V gene, CDR1 is SNHLY and CDR2 is FYNNEI. In nucleotides, the CDR3 is TGTGCCAGCAGTGCATACGGCAGGGGTGGAAACACCATATATTTT. Protein product: CASSAYGRGGNTIYF.

The CDR3 region is CASSQFASYGYTF. Here the CDR3 DNA reads TGTGCCAGCAGCCAGTTTGCAAGCTATGGCTACACCTTC. The gene calls are TRBV27 and TRBJ1-2; no clear D gene. The CDR3 is made up of 13 amino acids. Germline V gives CDR1 MNHEY, CDR2 SMNVEV (reference sequence). Trimming took off 6 bases at V and 4 bases at J, with 12 bases between the two ends.

The CDR3 here is CASSDYYEQYF. The CDR3 DNA reads TGCGCCAGCAGTGATTATTACGAGCAGTACTTC. The V and J genes are TRBV10-1 and TRBJ2-7; unclear D gene. V was cut by 3 bases and J by 4 bases, with 4 bases left in between. CDR3 size: 11 residues. The germline V gene has CDR1 WNHNN and CDR2 SYGVQD (reference sequence).

This chain links TRBV19 with TRBJ1-6; D gene unclear. The V end was cut by 2 bases, the J end by 13 bases, with 12 bases between. Germline V gene data show CDR1 as LNHDA and CDR2 as SQIVND (reference sequence). The CDR3 runs 13 residues. CDR3 bases: TGTGCCAGTAGTATAACGCAAATGAATCCCCTCCACTTT. This encodes CASSITQMNPLHF.

The chain is built from TRBV6-5 and TRBJ2-7, with 10 bases fitting TRBD1. The CDR3 consists of 15 residues. The ends lost 5 bases at V and 4 bases at J; junction bases unmatched: 8. CDR1 MNHEY and CDR2 SVGAGI come from the germline V gene. In nucleotides, the CDR3 is TGTGCCAGCAGTACCCCCGGGACAGGGGTGTACGAGCAGTACTTC. Translated: CASSTPGTGVYEQYF.

The rearrangement uses TRBV25-1 and TRBJ1-1, with D possibly being TRBD1 (6 bases). V was pared by 5 bases and J by 3 bases, with 13 bases between. The CDR3 is made up of 14 amino acids. CDR1 and CDR2 from the germline V gene are MGHDK and SYGVNS. DNA for the CDR3: TGTGCCAGCAGTCCTCACAGGGTAGACACTGAAGCTTTCTTT. This sequence encodes CASSPHRVDTEAFF.

This chain links TRBV18 with TRBJ1-1; D gene unclear. The germline CDR1 and CDR2 sequences are KGHSH and LQKENI. Between the trimmed V and J ends, which lost 1 base and 4 bases, there was a span of 10 bases. This CDR3 region has 14 residues. CDR3 loop: CASSPLGYGTEAFF. The DNA for the CDR3 is TGTGCCAGCTCACCACTAGGTTACGGCACTGAAGCTTTCTTT.

This clone was recorded a few times. The genes are TRBV4-2 and TRBJ2-5; D perhaps matches TRBD2 (6 bases). Germline assignment: CDR1 LGHNA and CDR2 YNFKEQ. Trimming removed 1 base from V and 5 bases from J, with 11 bases in between. This CDR3 spans 14 amino acids. The CDR3 DNA reads as TGTGCCAGCAGCCAAGGTTGGGGGAGGGAGACCCAGTACTTC. Translating gives CASSQGWGRETQYF.

This clone was seen a single time. The rearrangement joins TRBV28 to TRBJ2-3; 10 bases map to TRBD2. Germline CDR1 MDHEN, CDR2 SYDVKM. The CDR3 runs to 16 residues. With V trimmed by 3 bases and J by 1 base, 4 bases remained unmatched. The CDR3 reads CASSFLLAGGTDTQYF. CDR3 DNA: TGTGCCAGCAGTTTTCTTCTAGCGGGGGGCACAGATACGCAGTATTTT.

This clone was picked up a small number of times. This CDR3 is CASSLNRVAGNTIYF. The CDR3 nucleotides are TGTGCCAGCAGCCTAAACAGGGTCGCTGGAAACACCATATATTTT. The chain employs TRBV14 and TRBJ1-3; weak D call: TRBD1 (6 bases). Between the trimmed V and J ends, which lost 4 bases and 2 bases, there was a span of 12 bases. This CDR3 region has 15 residues. Per germline, CDR1 SGHDN and CDR2 FVKESK.

The chain carries TRBV5-6 and TRBJ1-2; 7 nucleotides align to TRBD1. The V and J ends lost 3 bases and 5 bases, in that order; junction bases with no gene match: 7. This CDR3 has 14 residues. CDR1 is SGHDT and CDR2 is YYEEEE in the germline V gene. CDR3 residues: CASSWETGSYGYTF. CDR3 sequence (DNA): TGTGCCAGCAGCTGGGAGACAGGGTCGTATGGCTACACCTTC.

The CDR3 nucleotides read TGTGCCAGCAGCTTGAGTAGCGGGAGGGCTGGGGAGACCCAGTACTTC. Its protein product is CASSLSSGRAGETQYF. The chain combines TRBV5-5 with TRBJ2-5, with TRBD2 matching 11 bases. The CDR3 has 16 residues. J was trimmed by 5 bases and V by 1 base; bases with no gene match: 7. CDR1 is SGHKS, CDR2 YYEKEE, per germline (reference sequence).

The V call is TRBV7-8, the J call TRBJ2-3; D might be TRBD2 (6 bases). Trimming stripped 2 bases from V and 0 bases from J, with 9 bases between. The germline CDR1 and CDR2 sequences are SGHVS and FQNEAQ. The CDR3 contains 15 residues. The CDR3 is CASSLRGISTDTQYF. In DNA, the CDR3 is TGTGCCAGCAGCTTACGCGGGATCAGCACAGATACGCAGTATTTT.

The table lists this clone with a few counts. V and J are TRBV6-4 and TRBJ2-2; 7 bases are shared with TRBD1. The CDR3 is 16 residues long. From germline, CDR1 is MRHNA and CDR2 SNTAGT. Trimming took 5 bases from V and 3 from J; bases not matched to a gene: 9. The CDR3 DNA reads TGTGCCAGCAGTCCCAGCGACAGGGCGGACACCGGGGAGCTGTTTTTT. It codes for CASSPSDRADTGELFF.

The chain carries TRBV27 and TRBJ1-4, with D possibly matching TRBD1 (6 bases). The CDR3 contains 15 residues. V shed 2 bases and J shed 8 bases, with 15 bases lying between them. Germline-derived CDR1 and CDR2 are MNHEY and SMNVEV (reference sequence). The DNA of the CDR3 is TGTGCCAGCAGTTTAACGGCAGGGGTGGGAGAAAAACTGTTTTTT. Translation gives CASSLTAGVGEKLFF.

The chain employs TRBV6-4 and TRBJ2-3; 7 bases are shared with TRBD2. The germline CDR1 and CDR2 sequences are MRHNA and SNTAGT. Germline trimming cut 8 bases from V and 0 bases from J; bases unmatched to any gene: 2. The CDR3 spans 13 residues. The CDR3 bases are TGTGCCAGCTCGGGGGGTAGCACAGATACGCAGTATTTT. This sequence encodes CASSGGSTDTQYF.

The chain couples TRBV5-1 to TRBJ2-2, with D possibly TRBD2 on 5 matching bases. The CDR3 totals 18 residues. V was clipped by 0 bases and J by 2 bases, with 17 bases between them. Germline CDR1 and CDR2: SGHRS and YFSETQ. CDR3 nucleotides: TGCGCCAGCAGCTTGGGTTCTGGCGGAGCGGTTAACACCGGGGAGCTGTTTTTT. Translation: CASSLGSGGAVNTGELFF. Drawing the rest from reference TRBV5-1 and TRBJ2-2, the complete variable domain is KAGVTQTPRYLIKTRGQQVTLSCSPISGHRSVSWYQQTPGQGLQFLFEYFSETQRNKGNFPGRFSGRQFSNSRSEMNVSTLELGDSALYLCASSLGSGGAVNTGELFFGEGSRLTVL.

This chain joins TRBV6-5 and TRBJ1-3; D gene ambiguous. Germline CDR1 is MNHEY and CDR2 is SVGAGI. Trimming took off 0 bases at V and 3 bases at J, with 12 bases between the two ends. The CDR3 is made up of 16 amino acids. CDR3 region: CASSYSRNSDGNTIYF. The CDR3, as DNA: TGTGCCAGCAGTTACTCGAGGAACAGTGATGGAAACACCATATATTTT.

This clone was found a few times. Distinct nucleotide sequences in the sample also encode this CDR3. The chain is built from TRBV30 and TRBJ2-1, with D possibly matching TRBD2 (7 bases). Germline values: CDR1 GTSNPN, CDR2 SVGIG (reference sequence). The CDR3 sequence is 16 residues long. Trimming left V 3 bases short and J 5 bases short, with 20 bases between. CDR3 sequence reads: CAWRAWGGGPNNEQFF. CDR3 DNA: TGTGCCTGGAGGGCCTGGGGAGGGGGGCCAAACAATGAGCAGTTCTTC. The entire variable domain, with the rest obtained from reference TRBV30 and TRBJ2-1, is as follows: SQTIHQWPATLVQPVGSPLSLECTVEGTSNPNLYWYRQAAGRGLQLLFYSVGIGQISSEVPQNLSASRPQDRQFILSSKKLLLSDSGFYLCAWRAWGGGPNNEQFFGPGTRLTVL.

The rearrangement links TRBV9 to TRBJ2-5; either TRBD1 or TRBD2 may fit D (5 bases each). The length of the CDR3 is 15 residues. Germline loops: CDR1 SGDLS, CDR2 YYNGEE. V lost 4 bases to trimming and J lost 6 bases, with 19 bases between them. CDR3 sequence (DNA): TGTGCCAGCAGCAGCAACACAGGACTCCTCAAGACCCAGTACTTC. Protein product: CASSSNTGLLKTQYF.

The rearrangement uses TRBV27 and TRBJ2-6; possibly TRBD1 for D (8 bases). The CDR3 is 17 amino acids. Germline V CDR1 and CDR2: MNHEY, SMNVEV (reference sequence). V lost 3 bases and J lost 2, with 14 bases in between. Here the CDR3 reads CASSFWTGRAGANVLTF. In nucleotides, the CDR3 is TGTGCCAGCAGTTTTTGGACAGGGAGGGCTGGGGCCAACGTCCTGACTTTC.

The genes are TRBV10-3 and TRBJ1-2; TRBD1 aligns across 7 bases. After removal of 4 bases from V and 6 bases from J, the junction contained 5 bases not matched to a gene. The germline V gene encodes CDR1 ENHRY and CDR2 SYGVKD. The CDR3 contains 13 residues. In DNA, the CDR3 is TGTGCCATCAGTGTAGGACAGGAGGATGGCTACACCTTC. It is translated as CAISVGQEDGYTF.

This sequence joins TRBV29-1 and TRBJ2-1; D might be TRBD2 (5 bases). With 4 bases removed from V and 7 bases from J, the gap between germline ends came to 8 bases. Germline CDR1 reads SQVTM; CDR2 reads ANQGSEA. The CDR3 runs 11 residues. CDR3 residues: CSVARRNEQFF. The CDR3 region has the DNA TGCAGCGTTGCTAGGAGGAATGAGCAGTTCTTC.

The chain uses TRBV11-3 and TRBJ2-1, with TRBD2 as a possible D gene (6 bases). V lost 3 bases, J lost 6 bases, and 12 bases lay in between. The CDR3 loop spans 14 amino acids. The germline V gene has CDR1 SGHNT and CDR2 YENEEA. CDR3 DNA: TGTGCCAGCAGCTTTTCTAGCGCGCTCAATGAGCAGTTCTTC. This encodes CASSFSSALNEQFF. The full variable domain, its missing parts supplied by reference TRBV11-3 and TRBJ2-1, is EAGVVQSPRYKIIEKKQPVAFWCNPISGHNTLYWYLQNLGQGPELLIRYENEEAVDDSQLPKDRFSAERLKGVDSTLKIQPAELGDSAVYLCASSFSSALNEQFFGPGTRLTVL.

V gene TRBV7-9 combines with J gene TRBJ1-1; 9 nucleotides line up with TRBD1. The CDR3 totals 16 residues. The V segment lost 5 bases and the J segment 3 bases; nucleotides outside the gene matches: 10. The germline CDR1 and CDR2 sequences are SEHNR and FQNEAQ (reference sequence). CDR3 in amino acids: CASSGPGTGWDTEAFF. In DNA form, the CDR3 reads TGTGCCAGCAGCGGGCCCGGGACAGGGTGGGACACTGAAGCTTTCTTT.

The chain couples TRBV10-2 to TRBJ1-4; D gene unclear. With 0 bases removed from V and 8 bases from J, the gap between germline ends came to 4 bases. CDR1 WSHSY and CDR2 SAAADI come from the germline V gene. This CDR3 is 12 amino acids long. This chain's CDR3 is CASSESGEKLFF. CDR3 DNA: TGCGCCAGCAGTGAGTCAGGGGAAAAACTGTTTTTT.

This sequence joins TRBV6-4 and TRBJ2-1; 8 nucleotides line up with TRBD2. This CDR3 spans 15 amino acids. Trimming removed 3 bases from V and 4 bases from J; junction bases left unmatched: 5. Germline CDR1 is MRHNA and CDR2 is SNTAGT. This chain's CDR3 is CASSDTGGGYNEQFF. CDR3 nucleotides: TGTGCCAGCAGTGATACGGGGGGGGGTTACAATGAGCAGTTCTTC.